This T cell receptor (beta chain) derives from a study of early stage breast cancer tumors. Broader study findings: Compared with adjacent normal breast, tumors showed approximately 2.5-fold denser, more clonal T cells. Enriched TCRB sequences shared across patients were mostly commonly generated sequences.

As to this clone: Its antigen is currently unknown.

CDR3 size: 15 residues. The V end was cut by 6 bases, the J end by 0 bases, with 15 bases between. Germline V gives CDR1 SGHTA, CDR2 FQGTGA. Blood replicates held 0.5 ug DNA, tumor or normal breast roughly 1.5 ug, two each. Sequencing used immunoSEQ multiplex PCR; TCRdb keeps in-frame clones, though not all of them. The sample includes approximately 75,000 clones, more than 70% of them seen just once. This chain uses TRBV7-3 with TRBJ2-7; TRBD2 might be the D (6 bases). Sequencing was carried out using blood. This sequence was found in a person aged 40-50 years with breast cancer. The DNA for the CDR3 is TGTGCCAGCAGTGCGGTAGCCGGGAGCTCCTACGAGCAGTACTTC. Amino acid sequence: CASSAVAGSSYEQYF.